The 14 T cell receptor beta chains given below trace back to one sample, sequenced in a study of OX40 agonist ivuxolimab in advanced cancers. Repertoires were generated with immunoSEQ multiplex PCR, while TCRdb's copy carries only in-frame clones and drops some. The sample shows 50,000 to 65,000 clones, 92% of them seen only once. This specimen consisted of CD4+ or CD8+ T cells sorted from blood, obtained in a trial of the OX40 agonist ivuxolimab. The source is an adult with an advanced solid tumor such as melanoma, head and neck, liver or kidney cancer.

This chain uses TRBV7-9 with TRBJ1-2, with D unclear. This CDR3 contains 15 residues. Trimming took off 5 bases at V and 5 bases at J, with 18 bases between the two ends. Germline CDR1 SEHNR, CDR2 FQNEAQ (reference sequence). CDR3 sequence reads: CASSPLGRQLYGYTF. The CDR3 DNA follows: TGTGCCAGCAGCCCCTTGGGCCGGCAGTTATATGGCTACACCTTC.

The chain recombines TRBV28 with TRBJ2-7; D is unclear. The CDR3 sequence is 16 residues long. CDR1 MDHEN and CDR2 SYDVKM come from the germline V gene. Trimming left V 3 bases short and J 6 bases short, with 21 bases between. The CDR3 sequence is CASSFGALRLLAEQYF. In DNA, the CDR3 is TGTGCCAGCAGTTTCGGCGCTCTCCGGCTGTTGGCCGAGCAGTACTTC.

The chain uses TRBV6-4 and TRBJ2-1; D is undetermined. The CDR3 sequence is 14 residues long. Trimming left V 6 bases short and J 4 bases short, with 13 bases between. Per germline, CDR1 MRHNA and CDR2 SNTAGT. CDR3 bases: TGTGCCAGCAGCTTGAGCGCAAAATACAATGAGCAGTTCTTC. It encodes CASSLSAKYNEQFF.

V is TRBV5-4 and J is TRBJ1-5; D might be TRBD1 (5 bases). The germline V and J ends were trimmed by 0 bases and 1 base, with 8 bases remaining between them. In germline, CDR1 is SGHNT, CDR2 YYREEE (reference sequence). This CDR3 has 15 amino acids. In DNA, the CDR3 is TGTGCCAGCAGCTTGGGAGGGGTGAGCAATCAGCCCCAGCATTTT. It is translated as CASSLGGVSNQPQHF.

The chain has TRBV7-9 and TRBJ2-1; 7 nucleotides match TRBD2. Germline lookup yields CDR1 SEHNR and CDR2 FQNEAQ (reference sequence). Trimming removed 7 bases from V and 10 bases from J; junction bases left unmatched: 4. The CDR3 sequence is 11 residues long. The CDR3 is CASTWGGEQFF. CDR3 nucleotides: TGTGCCAGCACCTGGGGGGGAGAGCAGTTCTTC.

V and J are TRBV10-2 and TRBJ2-1; 11 nucleotides line up with TRBD2. CDR1 and CDR2 (germline): WSHSY, SAAADI. The J segment lost 2 bases and the V segment lost 1 base, leaving 4 bases of the junction unmatched. The CDR3 runs 17 residues. Here the CDR3 reads CASSEYLLAGAYNEQFF. CDR3 DNA sequence: TGCGCCAGCAGTGAGTACCTACTAGCGGGAGCCTACAATGAGCAGTTCTTC.

The V call is TRBV6-4, the J call TRBJ2-1; TRBD2 might be the D (6 bases). The CDR3 is made up of 18 amino acids. Germline V CDR1 and CDR2: MRHNA, SNTAGT. V lost 3 bases, J lost 1 base, and 19 bases lay in between. This CDR3 is CASSEEGGPTLSYNEQFF. CDR3 nucleotide sequence: TGTGCCAGCAGTGAGGAGGGCGGGCCTACCTTATCCTACAATGAGCAGTTCTTC.

This clone has a single count. The V call is TRBV28, the J call TRBJ2-3, with TRBD2 matching over 10 bases. Per the germline V gene, CDR1 is MDHEN and CDR2 is SYDVKM. Unmatched junction bases numbered 10, after V lost 4 bases and J lost 0 bases. The length of the CDR3 is 18 residues. CDR3 nucleotides: TGTGCCAGCAGTTCCCCCCCTAGCGGGAGAGAGAGCACAGATACGCAGTATTTT. It encodes CASSSPPSGRESTDTQYF. Together with reference TRBV28 and TRBJ2-3, the CDR3 gives the full variable domain: DVKVTQSSRYLVKRTGEKVFLECVQDMDHENMFWYRQDPGLGLRLIYFSYDVKMKEKGDIPEGYSVSREKKERFSLILESASTNQTSMYLCASSSPPSGRESTDTQYFGPGTRLTVL.

The J gene is TRBJ2-7, the V gene TRBV7-6; TRBD2 matches 8 bases. The CDR3 covers 14 residues. The germline gives CDR1 SGHVS, CDR2 FNYEAQ. Trimming at V came to 3 bases and at J to 5 bases, leaving 6 bases not matched to a gene. CDR3 coding DNA: TGTGCCAGCAGCTTTGTGGGACTAGATCACGAGCAGTACTTC. Protein product: CASSFVGLDHEQYF.

This chain links TRBV7-9 with TRBJ1-5; 10 bases agree with TRBD1. Germline CDR1 reads SEHNR; CDR2 reads FQNEAQ (reference sequence). This CDR3 is built from 17 residues. V shed 0 bases, J shed 3 bases, and the junction held 5 bases outside the gene matches. The CDR3 loop is CASSLAGTGVNNQPQHF. DNA of the CDR3: TGTGCCAGCAGCTTAGCCGGGACAGGGGTGAACAATCAGCCCCAGCATTTT.

The chain employs TRBV14 and TRBJ1-1; D is unresolved. The V gene lost 8 bases and the J gene lost 6 bases, with 16 bases spanning the gap. CDR1 SGHDN and CDR2 FVKESK come from the germline V gene. CDR3 length: 13 residues. CDR3 loop: CASSDEGIAEAFF. The CDR3 bases are TGTGCCAGCTCTGACGAGGGAATTGCTGAAGCTTTCTTT.

The chain carries TRBV6-5 and TRBJ2-7, with a tentative D call TRBD1 (5 bases). Germline loops: CDR1 MNHEY, CDR2 SVGAGI. The CDR3 has 14 residues. V was clipped by 6 bases and J by 4 bases, with 16 bases between them. CDR3 sequence: CASSQTANHYEQYF. For the CDR3, the DNA is TGTGCCAGCAGCCAGACAGCGAACCATTACGAGCAGTACTTC.

This chain's CDR3 is CAWSGLAGGAYEQYF. CDR3 in DNA: TGTGCCTGGAGTGGACTAGCGGGAGGAGCCTACGAGCAGTACTTC. This chain links TRBV30 with TRBJ2-7; TRBD2 matches 13 bases. The CDR3 loop spans 15 amino acids. The junction had 2 bases not matched to a gene; V was cut back by 1 base and J by 2 bases. Germline V gene sequence: CDR1 GTSNPN, CDR2 SVGIG (reference sequence).

The rearrangement uses TRBV1 and TRBJ2-7; whether TRBD2, the table's D call, matches the DNA was not checked. TRBV1 is classified as a pseudogene. The CDR3 runs to 14 residues. CDR3 region: CTSSPDCSSYEQYF. The DNA for the CDR3 is TGCACCAGCAGCCCTGACTGTTCCTCCTACGAGCAGTACTTC.